The 15 T cell receptor beta chains reported below all come from one sample, sequenced in a study of cytomegalovirus exposure and HLA in healthy donors. Primers included in the PCR were 60 Vbeta and 13 Jbeta primers. Only in-frame clones appear in the TCRdb table, and some are missing; sequencing was by immunoSEQ multiplex PCR. The sample lists approximately 110,000 clones; roughly 15% were seen once. Sequenced material: PBMCs. The receptors were sampled from a female donor in good health and CMV-seronegative.

This clone was found a few times. The chain joins TRBV5-1 to TRBJ2-5, with D possibly TRBD1 on 6 matching bases. Trimming took off 3 bases at V and 3 bases at J, with 12 bases between the two ends. Germline lookup yields CDR1 SGHRS and CDR2 YFSETQ. The CDR3 is 14 residues long. CDR3 protein: CASSSDRPEETQYF. CDR3 nucleotide sequence: TGCGCCAGCAGCTCGGACAGACCAGAAGAGACCCAGTACTTC.

This clone was observed a handful of times. The chain links TRBV4-3 to TRBJ2-2, with 7 bases lining up with TRBD1. This CDR3 comprises 14 residues. Germline assignment: CDR1 LGHNA and CDR2 YSLEER. V gave up 3 bases and J gave up 6 bases; unmatched junction bases: 4. CDR3 amino acids: CASSHRQGPGELFF. The DNA of the CDR3 is TGCGCCAGCAGCCACCGACAGGGACCCGGGGAGCTGTTTTTT.

The V and J genes are TRBV19 and TRBJ2-3; TRBD2 is a possible D gene (6 bases). With 5 bases removed from V and 0 bases from J, the gap between germline ends came to 15 bases. The CDR3 extends over 16 amino acids. Germline loops: CDR1 LNHDA, CDR2 SQIVND (reference sequence). DNA of the CDR3: TGTGCCAGTAGTCTCAGCCGGGAGTGGAGCACAGATACGCAGTATTTT. Translation gives CASSLSREWSTDTQYF.

This chain connects TRBV14 to TRBJ2-7, with unresolved D. The germline V gene encodes CDR1 SGHDN and CDR2 FVKESK. The ends were cut back, 8 bases at V and 3 bases at J, with 20 bases in the middle. The CDR3 runs 15 residues. CDR3 in amino acids: CASGERGSFLYEQYF. DNA of the CDR3: TGTGCCAGCGGAGAGAGAGGCAGCTTTCTCTACGAGCAGTACTTC.

The chain uses TRBV29-1 and TRBJ2-7, with D possibly TRBD1 on 6 matching bases. Germline V lookup: CDR1 SQVTM, CDR2 ANQGSEA. The V end was cut by 6 bases, the J end by 4 bases, with 10 bases between. The CDR3 covers 11 residues. The chain's CDR3 is CSVIQGYEQYF. Here the CDR3 DNA reads TGCAGCGTGATCCAGGGGTACGAGCAGTACTTC.

The chain is built from TRBV10-3 and TRBJ1-2, with a tentative D call TRBD1 (6 bases). The CDR3 length is 14 residues. The ends were cut back, 7 bases at V and 3 bases at J, with 15 bases in the middle. Germline CDR1 reads ENHRY; CDR2 reads SYGVKD. In DNA, the CDR3 is TGTGCCATCACGCCTGGACAGCTAGACTATGGCTACACCTTC. It specifies CAITPGQLDYGYTF.

This clone was counted a few times. The chain has TRBV7-9 and TRBJ1-6; the D is unclear. Germline V gene data show CDR1 as SEHNR and CDR2 as FQNEAQ (reference sequence). V lost 2 bases and J lost 8, with 7 bases in between. This CDR3 is built from 13 residues. CDR3 DNA: TGTGCCAGCAGCTTATGGCAGGATTCACCCCTCCACTTT. Amino acids: CASSLWQDSPLHF.

The genes are TRBV25-1 and TRBJ1-1; D possibly corresponds to TRBD1 (5 bases). The CDR3 extends over 15 amino acids. Trimming removed 3 bases at V and 1 base at J, with 12 bases between. CDR1 and CDR2 from the germline V gene are MGHDK and SYGVNS. The CDR3 loop is CASSDPSGGNTEAFF. DNA for the CDR3: TGTGCCAGCAGTGATCCGTCGGGGGGGAACACTGAAGCTTTCTTT.

The chain has TRBV7-3 and TRBJ2-7; the match to TRBD2 covers 10 bases. With 3 bases clipped from V and 6 bases from J, the junction kept 5 bases outside the gene matches. Looked up from germline, CDR1 is SGHTA and CDR2 is FQGTGA. The CDR3 has 14 residues. CDR3 in amino acids: CASSLLAGGGEQYF. The DNA of the CDR3 is TGTGCCAGCAGCTTGTTAGCGGGAGGAGGCGAGCAGTACTTC.

This clone was detected a few times. This chain connects TRBV19 to TRBJ1-5, with 7 bases matching TRBD1. V dropped 4 bases and J dropped 3; count of bases not matched to a gene: 9. The CDR3 length is 16 residues. The germline V gene encodes CDR1 LNHDA and CDR2 SQIVND (reference sequence). The CDR3 reads CASSTGGGLVNQPQHF. The DNA of the CDR3 is TGTGCCAGTAGTACAGGGGGAGGTTTAGTCAATCAGCCCCAGCATTTT. Full variable domain (outside the CDR3, taken from reference TRBV19 and TRBJ1-5): DGGITQSPKYLFRKEGQNVTLSCEQNLNHDAMYWYRQDPGQGLRLIYYSQIVNDFQKGDIAEGYSVSREKKESFPLTVTSAQKNPTAFYLCASSTGGGLVNQPQHFGDGTRLSIL.

There are a few counts of this clone. The V call is TRBV4-1, the J call TRBJ2-7; 8 bases are shared with TRBD1. The germline V gene encodes CDR1 MGHRA and CDR2 YSYEKL. The length of the CDR3 is 15 residues. After removal of 0 bases from V and 7 bases from J, the junction contained 8 bases not matched to a gene. The CDR3 is CASSQERTGPAEQYF. The CDR3 DNA reads as TGCGCCAGCAGCCAAGAGCGGACAGGGCCCGCGGAGCAGTACTTC.

This clone was counted a single time. The chain carries TRBV4-1 and TRBJ2-5; TRBD2 matches 8 bases. Trimming removed 0 bases from V and 5 bases from J; junction bases left unmatched: 8. Germline V gene sequence: CDR1 MGHRA, CDR2 YSYEKL. The CDR3 covers 16 residues. CDR3 DNA sequence: TGCGCCAGCAGCCAAGACGGGACTAGATTTCACGAGACCCAGTACTTC. Translated, it gives CASSQDGTRFHETQYF.

This clone has just a few counts. The J gene is TRBJ1-5, the V gene TRBV10-3, with D possibly TRBD1 on 6 matching bases. Germline loops: CDR1 ENHRY, CDR2 SYGVKD. Trimming cost V 2 bases and J 2 bases, with 13 bases left between them. The CDR3 spans 16 residues. CDR3 in DNA: TGTGCCATCAGTGAGGCGGGGGCCGAGGGCAATCAGCCCCAGCATTTT. Translating it yields CAISEAGAEGNQPQHF.

This chain connects TRBV7-9 to TRBJ2-7; 10 nucleotides match TRBD1. This CDR3 is 17 amino acids long. Germline CDR1 reads SEHNR; CDR2 reads FQNEAQ (reference sequence). V lost 1 base to trimming and J lost 4 bases; unmatched junction nucleotides: 10. The DNA for the CDR3 is TGTGCCAGCAGCTTAGGCCCCCGGGGGACAGGGGAGTACGAGCAGTACTTC. Amino acids: CASSLGPRGTGEYEQYF.

This clone was observed a few times. J is TRBJ2-1 and V is TRBV7-2; D is possibly TRBD2 (6 bases). The CDR3 runs to 14 residues. V was clipped by 5 bases and J by 3 bases, with 11 bases between them. The germline V gene encodes CDR1 SGHTA and CDR2 FQGNSA. The CDR3 here is CASSLDYGYNEQFF. The CDR3 DNA reads as TGTGCCAGCAGCCTGGACTATGGCTACAATGAGCAGTTCTTC. The variable domain in full, completed from reference TRBV7-2 and TRBJ2-1, reads GAGVSQSPSNKVTEKGKDVELRCDPISGHTALYWYRQSLGQGLEFLIYFQGNSAPDKSGLPSDRFSAERTGGSVSTLTIQRTQQEDSAVYLCASSLDYGYNEQFFGPGTRLTVL.